This T cell receptor (beta chain) was sequenced during a study of CD8 T cells in Susac syndrome. Sequencing of TCR beta was performed on blood CD8+ T cells and on blood CD4+ T cells. Both CD4+ and CD8+ T cells were negatively isolated, and TEMRA cells underwent FACS enrichment. The V gene end was trimmed by 4 bases and the J gene end by 2 bases; junction bases not matched to a gene: 19. The germline gives CDR1 SGHAT, CDR2 FQNNGV. This CDR3 is built from 22 residues. Random hexamers served to reverse transcribe roughly 0.45 to 1 ug RNA. The method of amplification for TCR beta CDR3 was immunoSEQ multiplex PCR, covering 54 Vbeta and 13 Jbeta. In TCRdb, the immunoSEQ multiplex PCR reads were re-called with MiXCR into one record per CDR3 protein. Of about 210,000 distinct CDR3 sequences listed, about 94% are singletons.

The chain recombines TRBV11-2 with TRBJ2-5; 16 bases match TRBD2. This clonotype was sampled from a human donor with Susac syndrome. The source material was CD4+ T cells from PBMCs. The CDR3 sequence: CASSSSPTGLPGLAGGQETQYF. CDR3 nucleotide sequence: TGTGCCAGCAGCTCCTCGCCGACAGGGTTGCCGGGACTAGCGGGGGGGCAAGAGACCCAGTACTTC.